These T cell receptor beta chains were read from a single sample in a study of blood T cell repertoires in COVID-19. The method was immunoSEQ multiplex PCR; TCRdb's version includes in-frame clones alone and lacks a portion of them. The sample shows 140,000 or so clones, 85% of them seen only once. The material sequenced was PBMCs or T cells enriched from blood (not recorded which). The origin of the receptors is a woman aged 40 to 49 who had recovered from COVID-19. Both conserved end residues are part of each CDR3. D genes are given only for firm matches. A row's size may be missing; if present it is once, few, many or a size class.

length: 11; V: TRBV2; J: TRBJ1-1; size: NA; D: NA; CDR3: CARGGTTEAFF; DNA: TGTGCCAGGGGGGGGACGACTGAAGCTTTCTTT
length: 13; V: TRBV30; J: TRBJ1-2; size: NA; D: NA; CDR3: CAWRTRGTYGYTF; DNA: TGTGCCTGGAGGACCCGGGGAACTTATGGCTACACCTTC
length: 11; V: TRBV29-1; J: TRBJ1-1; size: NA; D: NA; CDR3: CSFHLIPGAFF; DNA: TGCAGCTTCCACCTTATTCCCGGGGCTTTCTTT
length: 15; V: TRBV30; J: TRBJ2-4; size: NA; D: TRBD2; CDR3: CAWSLSGGVKNIQYF; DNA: TGTGCCTGGAGCCTCAGCGGGGGCGTCAAAAACATTCAGTACTTC
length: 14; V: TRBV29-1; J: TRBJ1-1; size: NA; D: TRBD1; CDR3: CSAITGGEDTEAFF; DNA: TGCAGCGCTATAACAGGGGGTGAGGACACTGAAGCTTTCTTT
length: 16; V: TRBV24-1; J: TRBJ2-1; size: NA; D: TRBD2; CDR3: CATSDSGLAGGNEQFF; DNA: TGTGCCACCAGTGATTCGGGACTAGCGGGCGGCAATGAGCAGTTCTTC
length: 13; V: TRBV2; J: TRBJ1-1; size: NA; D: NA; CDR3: CASSEYRVAEAFF; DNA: TGTGCCAGCAGCGAGTACAGGGTGGCTGAAGCTTTCTTT
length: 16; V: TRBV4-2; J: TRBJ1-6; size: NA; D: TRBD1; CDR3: CASSRHGTDYNSPLHF; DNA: TGTGCCAGCAGCCGCCATGGGACAGACTATAATTCACCCCTCCACTTT
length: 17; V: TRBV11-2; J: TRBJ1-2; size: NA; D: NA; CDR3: CASSQDRVQGPNYGYTF; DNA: TGTGCCAGCAGTCAAGATCGAGTACAGGGCCCTAACTATGGCTACACCTTC
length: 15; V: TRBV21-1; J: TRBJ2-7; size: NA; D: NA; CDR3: CASWARSNSSYEQYF; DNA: TGTGCCAGCTGGGCTCGGTCGAACAGCTCCTACGAGCAGTACTTC
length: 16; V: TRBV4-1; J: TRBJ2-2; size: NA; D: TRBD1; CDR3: CASSQWTGTNTGELFF; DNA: TGCGCCAGCAGCCAATGGACAGGCACGAACACCGGGGAGCTGTTTTTT
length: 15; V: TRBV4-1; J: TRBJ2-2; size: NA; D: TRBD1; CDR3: CASSLGTGNTGELFF; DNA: TGCGCCAGCAGCCTCGGGACAGGGAACACCGGGGAGCTGTTTTTT
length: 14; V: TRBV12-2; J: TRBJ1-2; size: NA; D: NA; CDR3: CASRLDQGIYGYTF; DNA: TGTGCAAGTCGCTTAGACCAGGGGATCTATGGCTACACCTTC
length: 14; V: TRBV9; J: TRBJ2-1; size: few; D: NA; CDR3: CASSVGGVSNEQFF; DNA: TGTGCCAGCAGCGTAGGGGGAGTAAGCAATGAGCAGTTCTTC
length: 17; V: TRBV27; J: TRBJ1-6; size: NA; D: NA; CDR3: CASSLKSGSSYNSPLHF; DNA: TGTGCCAGCAGTTTAAAAAGTGGGAGCTCCTATAATTCACCCCTCCACTTT
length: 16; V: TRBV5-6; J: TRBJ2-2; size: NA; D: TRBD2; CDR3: CASSAGLGTDTGELFF; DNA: TGTGCCAGCAGCGCGGGACTAGGGACGGACACCGGGGAGCTGTTTTTT
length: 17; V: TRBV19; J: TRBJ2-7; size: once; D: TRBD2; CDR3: CASSPGLAGELPYEQYF; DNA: TGTGCCAGTAGTCCCGGTCTAGCGGGAGAACTGCCCTACGAGCAGTACTTC
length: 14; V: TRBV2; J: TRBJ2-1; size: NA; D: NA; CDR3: CASSERGSYNEQFF; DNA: TGTGCCAGCAGTGAGCGGGGCTCCTACAATGAGCAGTTCTTC
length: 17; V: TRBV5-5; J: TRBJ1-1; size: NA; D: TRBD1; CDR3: CASSLASGQGAYTEAFF; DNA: TGTGCCAGCAGCTTGGCATCCGGACAGGGGGCATACACTGAAGCTTTCTTT
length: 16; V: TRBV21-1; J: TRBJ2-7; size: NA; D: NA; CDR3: CASSKLGRGEDYEQYF; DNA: TGTGCCAGCAGCAAATTAGGGCGGGGGGAAGATTACGAGCAGTACTTC
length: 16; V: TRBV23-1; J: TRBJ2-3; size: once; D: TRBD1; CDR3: CASSQNRTGNADTQYF; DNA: TGCGCCAGCAGTCAAAACCGGACAGGGAACGCAGATACGCAGTATTTT
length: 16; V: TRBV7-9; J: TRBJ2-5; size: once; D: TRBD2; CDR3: CASSSFTSGRGETQYF; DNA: TGTGCCAGCAGCTCATTTACTAGCGGGAGGGGGGAGACCCAGTACTTC
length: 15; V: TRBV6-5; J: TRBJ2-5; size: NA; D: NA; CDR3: CASRKRAADLETQYF; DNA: TGTGCCAGCAGAAAGAGGGCAGCGGACCTAGAGACCCAGTACTTC
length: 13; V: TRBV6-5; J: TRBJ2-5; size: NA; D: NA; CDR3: CASRGGDQETQYF; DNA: TGTGCCAGCAGGGGGGGAGACCAAGAGACCCAGTACTTC
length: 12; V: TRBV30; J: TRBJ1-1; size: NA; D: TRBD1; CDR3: CAWRYRGPEAFF; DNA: TGTGCCTGGAGGTACAGGGGGCCTGAAGCTTTCTTT
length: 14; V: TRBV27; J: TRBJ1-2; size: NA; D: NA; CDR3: CASSSSTGHYGYTF; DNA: TGTGCCAGCAGTTCCTCGACAGGCCACTATGGCTACACCTTC
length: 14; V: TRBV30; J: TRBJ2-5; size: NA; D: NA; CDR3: CAWSVVGAPETQYF; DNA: TGTGCCTGGAGTGTAGTGGGGGCCCCAGAGACCCAGTACTTC
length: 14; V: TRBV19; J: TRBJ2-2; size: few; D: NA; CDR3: CASSIGQTTGELFF; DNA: TGTGCCAGTAGTATTGGACAGACCACCGGGGAGCTGTTTTTT
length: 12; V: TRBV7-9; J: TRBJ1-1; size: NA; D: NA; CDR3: CASSQVGTEAFF; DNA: TGTGCCAGCAGCCAGGTGGGCACTGAAGCTTTCTTT
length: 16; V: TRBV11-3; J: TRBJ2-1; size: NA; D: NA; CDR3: CASSARTSSSYNEQFF; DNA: TGTGCCAGCAGCGCGCGCACTAGCAGTTCCTACAATGAGCAGTTCTTC
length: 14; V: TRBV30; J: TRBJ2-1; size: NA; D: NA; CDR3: CAWSFGVSYNEQFF; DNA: TGTGCCTGGAGTTTCGGGGTCTCCTACAATGAGCAGTTCTTC
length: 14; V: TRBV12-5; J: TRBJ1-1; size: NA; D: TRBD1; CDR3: CASGQGQGITEAFF; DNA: TGTGCTAGTGGCCAAGGACAGGGTATAACTGAAGCTTTCTTT
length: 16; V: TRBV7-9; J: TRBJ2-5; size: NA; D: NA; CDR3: CASSPLKDFLQETQYF; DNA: TGTGCCAGCAGCCCTCTGAAGGACTTTCTACAAGAGACCCAGTACTTC
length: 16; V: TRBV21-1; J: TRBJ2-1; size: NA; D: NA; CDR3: CASSSSGGAPFGEQFF; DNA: TGTGCCAGCAGCTCCTCAGGGGGCGCCCCGTTCGGTGAGCAGTTCTTC
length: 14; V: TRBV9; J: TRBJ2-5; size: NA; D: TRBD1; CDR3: CASSVGTGEETQYF; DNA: TGTGCCAGCAGCGTAGGTACAGGGGAAGAGACCCAGTACTTC
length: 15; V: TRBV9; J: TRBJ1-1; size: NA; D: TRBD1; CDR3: CASSVGTGGYTEAFF; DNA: TGTGCCAGCAGCGTAGGTACAGGGGGGTACACTGAAGCTTTCTTT
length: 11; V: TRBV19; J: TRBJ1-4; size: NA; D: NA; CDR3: CASIWGGKLFF; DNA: TGTGCCAGTATCTGGGGCGGAAAACTGTTTTTT
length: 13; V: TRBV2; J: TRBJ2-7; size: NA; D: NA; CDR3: CASTLMSSYEQYF; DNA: TGTGCCAGCACACTAATGAGCTCCTACGAGCAGTACTTC
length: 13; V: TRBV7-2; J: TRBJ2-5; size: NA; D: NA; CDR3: CASSSVRKETQYF; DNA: TGTGCCAGCAGTTCTGTGCGGAAAGAGACCCAGTACTTC
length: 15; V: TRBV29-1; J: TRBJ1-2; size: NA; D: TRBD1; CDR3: CSVSTGGMSSYGYTF; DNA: TGCAGCGTTTCGACAGGGGGCATGAGTAGCTATGGCTACACCTTC